The clone carrying this TCR beta chain showed up just a few times. This record comes from a study of identical twins. TCRdb reanalysed the 5' RACE reads using MiXCR and keeps one entry per CDR3 protein. The table shows some 730,000 distinct CDR3 sequences, with 15% to 20% occurring only once. The CDR3 has 14 amino acids. V shed 3 bases and J 4 bases; nucleotides not matched to a gene: 2. These data also featured in a second study, about T cells expressing NK-cell markers.

This receptor was identified in a woman younger than 30 in good health. Input material: PBMCs. This chain uses TRBV12-3 or TRBV12-4 with TRBJ2-3; TRBD2 aligns across 9 bases. CDR3 sequence reads: CASSFRGGADTQYF. DNA of the CDR3: TGTGCCAGCAGTTTTCGCGGGGGGGCAGATACGCAGTATTTT.